This T cell receptor beta chain was identified in a study of cytomegalovirus exposure and HLA in healthy donors. Points from the study as a whole: A missense variant in DCLRE1C was later tied to TCR beta V- and J-gene trimming. Earlier results showed most TCR beta V segments being productive about 90% or about 30% of the time. As immune exposure information, only CMV serostatus was available.

The germline V gene has CDR1 MNHNS and CDR2 SASEGT. After removal of 6 bases from V and 5 bases from J, the junction contained 4 bases not matched to a gene. The CDR3 is 13 residues long. PCR employed 60 Vbeta and 13 Jbeta primers. Using immunoSEQ multiplex PCR, the repertoire was profiled, and TCRdb retains in-frame clones only, with some absent. The table has over 70,000 clones, around 70% seen once. As to this clone: Its antigen remains unidentified.

The clonotype comes from a middle-aged man in good health and CMV-seropositive. V is TRBV6-1 and J is TRBJ1-5, with TRBD1 matching 7 bases. Sequenced sample: PBMCs. CDR3 sequence: CASRRQGDQPQHF. The CDR3, as DNA: TGTGCCAGCAGAAGACAGGGTGATCAGCCCCAGCATTTT.